One and the same sample provided the 22 T cell receptor beta chains below, sequenced in a study of OX40 agonist ivuxolimab in advanced cancers. Profiled with immunoSEQ multiplex PCR; TCRdb holds only in-frame clones, not every one. The sample consists of about 79,000 clones, approximately 84% of them appearing once. The sequences come from CD4+ or CD8+ T cells sorted from blood, collected in a trial of the OX40 agonist ivuxolimab. All receptors come from an adult with an advanced solid tumor such as melanoma, head and neck, liver or kidney cancer.

This clone was seen just once. V and J are TRBV6-5 and TRBJ1-3, with D uncertain. The CDR3 is 13 residues long. Germline V gene sequence: CDR1 MNHEY, CDR2 SVGAGI. The V end was cut by 8 bases, the J end by 0 bases, with 8 bases between. The CDR3 here is CASGPNSGNTIYF. DNA for the CDR3: TGTGCCAGCGGGCCTAACTCTGGAAACACCATATATTTT.

V gene TRBV15 combines with J gene TRBJ2-3, with 8 bases identical to TRBD2. The CDR3 length is 13 residues. Germline V lookup: CDR1 LNHNV, CDR2 YYDKDF (reference sequence). The V and J ends lost 8 bases and 2 bases, in that order; junction bases with no gene match: 3. The CDR3 sequence: CATSGGITDTQYF. The CDR3 bases are TGTGCCACCTCGGGGGGGATCACAGATACGCAGTATTTT.

The chain couples TRBV21-1 to TRBJ2-7; the D segment call TRBD1 is taken from the table without a DNA check. TRBV21-1 is tagged as a pseudogene. The CDR3 has 19 residues. Written as DNA, the CDR3 is TGTGCCAGCAGCGGCAGACAGGGTCCTATAATCCCATCCACCTACGAGCAGTACTTC. Translating it yields CASSGRQGPIIPSTYEQYF.

The chain uses TRBV28 and TRBJ1-2; weak D call: TRBD1 (6 bases). The CDR3 runs 13 residues. Trimming removed 7 bases from V and 7 bases from J, with 16 bases in between. The germline V gene has CDR1 MDHEN and CDR2 SYDVKM. This chain's CDR3 is CASTSMGAGGYTF. The CDR3 DNA reads as TGTGCCAGCACCTCAATGGGGGCGGGTGGCTACACCTTC.

Written as DNA, the CDR3 is TGTGCCAGCAGTGAAAGGCAGGGTGGGTCGAACACTGAAGCTTTCTTT. It translates to CASSERQGGSNTEAFF. The chain has TRBV2 and TRBJ1-1; TRBD1 might be the D (5 bases). The CDR3 is 16 residues long. The V gene lost 2 bases and the J gene lost 1 base, with 14 bases spanning the gap. From germline, CDR1 is SNHLY and CDR2 FYNNEI. Using reference TRBV2 and TRBJ1-1 for the parts outside the CDR3, the full variable domain is EPEVTQTPSHQVTQMGQEVILRCVPISNHLYFYWYRQILGQKVEFLVSFYNNEISEKSEIFDDQFSVERPDGSNFTLKIRSTKLEDSAMYFCASSERQGGSNTEAFFGQGTRLTVV.

The rearrangement uses TRBV2 and TRBJ1-3; 8 nucleotides line up with TRBD1. Per germline, CDR1 SNHLY and CDR2 FYNNEI. This CDR3 is 15 amino acids long. The V gene end was trimmed by 4 bases and the J gene end by 0 bases; junction bases not matched to a gene: 2. CDR3 DNA sequence: TGTGCCAGCAGTGGGGACAGGAACTCTGGAAACACCATATATTTT. Amino acids: CASSGDRNSGNTIYF.

The chain combines TRBV6-1 with TRBJ2-7; D might be TRBD1 or TRBD2, each matching 5 bases. This CDR3 has 13 amino acids. The germline CDR1 and CDR2 sequences are MNHNS and SASEGT. The CDR3 DNA reads TGTACCACGCTGGGGGTTCACTCCTACGAGCAGTACTTC. Protein sequence: CTTLGVHSYEQYF.

V and J are TRBV14 and TRBJ2-1; 12 bases are a match to TRBD2. The CDR3 runs to 20 residues. Germline trimming cut 2 bases from V and 0 bases from J; bases unmatched to any gene: 11. Germline assignment: CDR1 SGHDN and CDR2 FVKESK. CDR3 residues: CASSQSFGLAGSSSYNEQFF. The CDR3 DNA is TGTGCCAGCAGCCAATCATTCGGACTAGCGGGGTCGAGCTCCTACAATGAGCAGTTCTTC.

The chain combines TRBV10-2 with TRBJ2-3; TRBD2 aligns across 11 bases. This CDR3 is 16 amino acids long. Trimming at V came to 6 bases and at J to 5 bases, leaving 10 bases not matched to a gene. Germline V gene lookup returns CDR1 WSHSY and CDR2 SAAADI. The CDR3 nucleotides read TGCGCCAGCAGCCACCATATTAGCGGGAGGGGAGATACGCAGTATTTT. It specifies CASSHHISGRGDTQYF.

The rearrangement links TRBV5-1 to TRBJ2-1; TRBD1 aligns across 7 bases. This CDR3 contains 14 residues. Germline loops: CDR1 SGHRS, CDR2 YFSETQ. Germline trimming cut 4 bases from V and 5 bases from J; bases unmatched to any gene: 6. Written as DNA, the CDR3 is TGCGCCAGCAGCCCTGGGGACAGCAACAATGAGCAGTTCTTC. Translated: CASSPGDSNNEQFF.

The rearrangement uses TRBV18 and TRBJ1-5; D gene ambiguous. The V and J ends lost 3 bases and 4 bases respectively, with 7 bases between them. The germline V gene encodes CDR1 KGHSH and CDR2 LQKENI. CDR3 size: 13 residues. CDR3 region: CASSPEGNQPQHF. The CDR3 bases are TGTGCCAGCTCACCCGAGGGAAATCAGCCCCAGCATTTT.

This chain links TRBV2 with TRBJ1-1, with unresolved D. Germline values: CDR1 SNHLY, CDR2 FYNNEI. The CDR3 extends over 10 amino acids. V was pared by 6 bases and J by 10 bases, with 9 bases between. For the CDR3, the DNA is TGTGCCAGCAGGGAAATAACAGCTTTCTTT. This translates into CASREITAFF.

The chain carries TRBV6-4 and TRBJ2-7, with D uncertain. The CDR3 spans 17 residues. Germline CDR1 MRHNA, CDR2 SNTAGT. Trimming removed 2 bases at V and 1 base at J, with 18 bases between. CDR3 bases: TGTGCCAGCAGTGACCGACGGCGATCGCCCTTATCCTACGAGCAGTACTTC. Translating it yields CASSDRRRSPLSYEQYF.

The chain recombines TRBV29-1 with TRBJ2-1, with 12 bases lining up with TRBD2. Germline CDR1 and CDR2: SQVTM and ANQGSEA. The CDR3 is 15 residues long. With V trimmed by 4 bases and J by 8 bases, 9 bases remained unmatched. CDR3 nucleotide sequence: TGCAGCGTTGGGACTAGCGGGACCAGGGACGATGAGCAGTTCTTC. Translated: CSVGTSGTRDDEQFF.

V and J are TRBV28 and TRBJ2-1; a possible D gene is TRBD1 (5 bases). V was pared by 6 bases and J by 0 bases, with 18 bases between. This CDR3 is 17 amino acids long. CDR1 is MDHEN and CDR2 is SYDVKM in the germline V gene. The CDR3 DNA is TGTGCCAGCAGACGACAGATGACATCGAGCTCCTACAATGAGCAGTTCTTC. It codes for CASRRQMTSSSYNEQFF.

The V call is TRBV6-1, the J call TRBJ2-7; possibly TRBD2 for D (7 bases). V was pared by 2 bases and J by 2 bases, with 19 bases between. Looked up from germline, CDR1 is MNHNS and CDR2 is SASEGT. CDR3 length: 17 amino acids. The CDR3 spells CASSERGDAGVPYEQYF. CDR3 DNA sequence: TGTGCCAGCAGTGAAAGGGGGGACGCGGGAGTTCCCTACGAGCAGTACTTC.

V and J are TRBV5-4 and TRBJ1-2; 7 nucleotides agree with TRBD1. V dropped 3 bases and J dropped 8; count of bases not matched to a gene: 13. The CDR3 is 15 residues long. CDR1 and CDR2 (germline): SGHNT, YYREEE (reference sequence). CDR3 nucleotides: TGTGCCAGCAGCTCCGGCCCTGAGGGGGCGCGAGGCTACACCTTC. It is translated as CASSSGPEGARGYTF.

The CDR3 region is CASSVGQGQAYEQYF. CDR3 nucleotide sequence: TGTGCCAGCAGCGTAGGGCAGGGTCAAGCATACGAGCAGTACTTC. The chain recombines TRBV9 with TRBJ2-7, with D tentatively TRBD1 (5 bases). V lost 0 bases, J lost 4 bases, and 14 bases lay in between. The CDR3 has 15 residues. Per the germline V gene, CDR1 is SGDLS and CDR2 is YYNGEE.

V usage is TRBV5-1 and J usage is TRBJ2-5; D not resolved. The ends were cut back, 0 bases at V and 7 bases at J, with 7 bases in the middle. The CDR3 is made up of 12 amino acids. CDR1 SGHRS and CDR2 YFSETQ come from the germline V gene. CDR3 amino acids: CASSLESGTQYF. In nucleotides, the CDR3 is TGCGCCAGCAGCTTGGAATCGGGGACCCAGTACTTC. Full variable domain (rest looked up from reference TRBV5-1 and TRBJ2-5): KAGVTQTPRYLIKTRGQQVTLSCSPISGHRSVSWYQQTPGQGLQFLFEYFSETQRNKGNFPGRFSGRQFSNSRSEMNVSTLELGDSALYLCASSLESGTQYFGPGTRLLVL.

This clone was seen a single time. The rearrangement uses TRBV7-9 and TRBJ2-1; tentative D call: TRBD2 (6 bases). Germline CDR1 and CDR2: SEHNR and FQNEAQ (reference sequence). The CDR3 contains 15 residues. V was clipped by 4 bases and J by 7 bases, with 17 bases between them. CDR3 sequence reads: CASSWGWTMQNEQFF. The CDR3, as DNA: TGTGCCAGCAGCTGGGGGTGGACTATGCAGAATGAGCAGTTCTTC.

The J gene is TRBJ1-4, the V gene TRBV20-1; D gene ambiguous. The CDR3 is made up of 11 amino acids. Germline-derived CDR1 and CDR2 are DFQATT and SNEGSKA (reference sequence). Trimming pared 3 bases from V and 5 bases from J, leaving 4 bases between. The CDR3 region has the DNA TGCAGTGCTAGTGTCAATGAAAAACTGTTTTTT. This codes for CSASVNEKLFF.

The rearrangement uses TRBV4-3 and TRBJ2-2; TRBD2 aligns across 11 bases. CDR3 length: 19 residues. Germline V gene data show CDR1 as LGHNA and CDR2 as YSLEER. V trimming: 0 bases; J trimming: 3 bases; junction bases outside the gene matches: 9. The CDR3 region has the DNA TGCGCCAGCAGCCAAGATCTACCCGGGACTAGCGGATACACCGGGGAGCTGTTTTTT. This translates into CASSQDLPGTSGYTGELFF.